Sequencing of this T cell receptor beta chain was carried out in a study of Ad26.COV2.S vaccination and SARS-CoV-2 variants. Assay used: immunoSEQ multiplex PCR; TCRdb lists only in-frame clones, some missing. Of some 290,000 clones listed, just under 85% were seen once; the top ten hold approximately 2.2%. CDR3 length equals 13 residues. Trimming left V 0 bases short and J 3 bases short, with 4 bases between. Germline-derived CDR1 and CDR2 are SGHRS and YFSETQ. The treatment: roughly 19 received Ad26.COV2.S at low or high dose, single or two shots; 5 received placebo; per-sample allocation not given. Day 63 after the first injection of vaccine or placebo was the sampling time. This clone was recorded once.

This sequence was found in a person aged 18-60 years who received the Ad26.COV2.S COVID-19 vaccine or a placebo. The chain employs TRBV5-1 and TRBJ1-5; D remains unclear. The sequencing used peripheral blood, collected in a trial of Ad26.COV2.S vaccine versus placebo. In DNA, the CDR3 is TGCGCCAGCAGCTTGGAGTCCAATCAGCCCCAGCATTTT. It encodes CASSLESNQPQHF.